This T cell receptor beta chain was captured by sequencing in a study of cytomegalovirus exposure and HLA in healthy donors (dated by TCRdb to 2016 to 2017). Looking at the study overall: In an earlier analysis of 550 to 750 of the donors, 276 Gb of sequence data and 95 million to 130 million unique TCR beta sequences from 180 million or so T cells were reported. A later genetic analysis used genome-wide SNP genotypes for about 60% of the roughly 700 donors, treating that subset as a discovery cohort. All discovery cohort repertoires had been generated on a single sequencing platform. In addition to the first cohort of 666 subjects, a separate validation cohort of approximately 130 different subjects was used. Alongside the repertoire data, information on donor age, sex, ethnicity and CMV serostatus was compiled. The later analysis used no new phenotypic data to find candidate immune exposures, relying instead on TCR beta sequences and their occurrence across donors. HLA typing included class I and class II loci at four-digit resolution. An early release that covered about 600 HLA-typed donors contained approximately 300 gigabases of sequencing data and 80 million or so unique TCR sequences. To decide whether each TCR beta V gene segment behaved as functional or pseudogenic, an earlier analysis of some 570 of the donors relied on high-throughput TCR beta sequencing. Among some 400 genotyped donors of the cohort, an average of roughly 230,000 unique TCR beta nucleotide sequences was sequenced per donor, of which roughly 17% were non-productive. High-throughput TCR immunosequencing, statistical association of individual TCRs with disease status, and machine learning were combined to predict cytomegalovirus infection status. Roughly 5 DR-DQ haplotypes were handled as single units for association and clustering because linkage in the cohort was strong. Of the approximately 400 genotyped donors, approximately 82% fell in the genetic ancestry cluster associated with self-reported Caucasian donors. The number of typed donors differed by locus: about 620-630 for A, B, C, DRB1 and DQB1; approximately 540 for DQA1; approximately 600 for DPA1; and 400 to 480 for DPB1. The study was designed to test whether signatures of past pathogen exposure could be identified by cataloging public T cell receptors. To study patterns of TCR occurrence, a later analysis re-analyzed previously published TCR beta repertoires from 600 to 750 donors and added high-resolution HLA genotyping. Using immunosequencing, the study profiled T cell repertoires from around 670 subjects and related those repertoires to cytomegalovirus serostatus. What the authors observed across the whole study: A further reported finding was that TCR beta sequences accurately predicted the HLA-A and HLA-B alleles for most subjects in the first cohort. The study listed approximately 150 TCR beta chains as associated with cytomegalovirus. Because HLA typing was unavailable for some donors at each locus, only the typed subset was used in association tests. Most TCR sequences were seen in very few donors, while some public TCRs were found in many individuals. A few of the identified cytomegalovirus-associated TCR beta chains were confirmed in vitro to be specific for cytomegalovirus antigens. In a later analysis, most CMV-associated TCR beta chains were found to appear HLA-restricted, with HLA associations seemingly driven largely by CMV exposure. Strong co-occurrence of HLA alleles, especially DR and DQ, made assigning TCR associations to individual alleles difficult. Because counts were too low, about 15 rarely observed V segments, including chromosome 9 orphons, were left out of the earlier analysis of 500 to 650 of the donors. In a later analysis, about 16,000 TCR beta sequences were associated with specific HLA alleles at a false discovery rate of 0.05. A later genetic analysis associated a missense DCLRE1C variant with V-gene and J-gene trimming of TCR beta chains, and an independent cohort replicated the association. In a later analysis, several top co-occurrence clusters were reported to appear linked to parvovirus B19, influenza, CMV and Epstein-Barr virus. The authors suggested that the approach could potentially be extended to other disease states and immunological phenotypes. Presence/absence analyses assumed roughly uniform sequencing depth across donors, an assumption that may not hold. Correlated functional status among segregating V segments might be attributable to linkage disequilibrium, but an unknown experimental factor could not be ruled out. In a later genetic analysis, fewer N-insertions in productive TCRs were reported among donors in an Asian-associated ancestry cluster than the roughly 670-donor mean. Broadly in line with IMGT annotations, most TCR beta V segments showed up in productive rearrangements about 90% or about 30% of the time in an earlier analysis of approximately 640 of the donors. The only immune exposure information available for the cohort was CMV serostatus. Cytomegalovirus status was reported to be diagnosed by the classifier with high specificity and sensitivity in both the original and validation cohorts. In this cohort, only TCR beta chains were sequenced, and detectable features were limited by the absence of alpha or paired-chain data. Some IMGT-functional V segments, including TRBV6-2 and TRBV6-3, could not be distinguished by the 87-base-pair reads and were therefore excluded. According to a later analysis, TCR association rates differed among HLA loci, with DRB1 alleles showing the most associated TCRs and HLA-C alleles showing the fewest. In a later analysis, HLA-associated TCR beta chains were found to be more clonally expanded and to have lower generation probabilities than equally common non-associated chains. A group of highly shared sequence variants was considered likely to be a technical artifact of the sequencing pipeline.

Library method: the immunoSEQ multiplex PCR assay. A mixture of 60 forward primers for TCR Vbeta segments and 13 reverse primers for TCR Jbeta segments was used in the multiplex PCR. Amplification of the CDR3 region of rearranged TCR beta genes was performed with a multiplex PCR assay on genomic DNA. The Illumina HiSeq System was used to sequence the amplified TCR beta libraries as 87-base-pair reads. Per the source publication's procedure: A later analysis tallied 75 million to 85 million unique TCR beta chains across the roughly 610 repertoires, and approximately 9.9 million of those chains were shared by two or more donors. Raw reads were error-corrected and collapsed into unique sequences by a nearest-neighbor algorithm in which closely related sequences were merged to remove PCR and sequencing errors. To assign V, D and J gene segments, CDR3 sequences were aligned to IMGT reference sequences. For a sequence to be retained, a match of at least six nucleotides to both a V gene segment and a J gene segment was required. A rearrangement was called productive if the CDR3 had no stop codons and remained in frame with V and J, and every other rearrangement was called non-productive. CDR3 was defined according to IMGT convention as the region running from the second conserved V-encoded cysteine to the conserved J-encoded phenylalanine. The earlier analysis of 500 to 600 of the donors excluded sequences that lacked an unambiguous match to a single V gene segment. In an earlier analysis of a few hundred of the donors, a V segment was called functional when productive rearrangements were above 56.7%, and segregating when the standard deviation between donors exceeded 5%. A statistical classification framework was built for diagnosing cytomegalovirus status from the catalog of TCR beta chain sequences. In a later analysis, TCR nucleotide sequences were compared against IMGT/GENE-DB human TR gene sequences so that V and J genes could be assigned. In a later analysis, CDR3 sequences and most-parsimonious VDJ recombination scenarios were assigned using the TCRdist pipeline. In a later analysis, every TCR beta chain was defined by the combination of its CDR3 amino acid sequence and its V-gene family, and reads without a unique V-gene family were dropped. In a later analysis, 450 to 600 highly shared, low-generation-probability nucleotide sequences were removed to address suspected cross-contamination and a sequencing artifact. A later analysis calculated a clonal expansion index for each public chain from normalized within-repertoire ranks of inferred template counts. In a later analysis, generation probabilities were computed with a VDJ recombination model fitted to out-of-frame rearrangements, and the resulting probabilities were checked against IGoR. In a later analysis, hypergeometric tests were used to score TCR-TCR, TCR-HLA and TCR-CMV co-occurrence, with a repertoire-size bias correction applied to TCR pairs. A later analysis estimated false discovery rates by permuting HLA or CMV assignments 20 times. A later analysis grouped co-occurring TCRs with DBSCAN, adding TCRdist sequence similarity when clustering within HLA-allele-positive subsets. For co-occurrence clustering, repertoires with fewer than 30,000 or more than 120,000 public chains were excluded, along with a handful of repertoires with anomalous nucleotide sharing. This immuneACCESS table, as held by TCRdb, lists in-frame sequences with V and J called but not all clones. Of the missing ones, under half trace to an unresolved V gene in checked studies; the others have no known cause. V and J calls and clone size come straight from that table; D and trimming were deduced from the DNA. This sample is represented by hundreds of thousands of clones; approximately 80% of them were singletons. The ten largest make up roughly a sixth of the sample.

With respect to this clone: This clone's antigen is unknown. Base qualities were left out, and no much larger clone turns up one base away.

In total, approximately 700 healthy bone marrow donors made up the cohort. All cohort members were sampled while nominally healthy, although unrecorded immune exposures were likely present. The donor tested CMV seronegative and was one of the 352 seronegative cohort members. Every donor gave a peripheral blood sample, and the peripheral blood mononuclear cells from that sample were used for TCR beta sequencing. The Qiagen DNeasy Blood Extraction Kit was used to extract genomic DNA from the blood cell samples. Via the germline V gene, CDR1 is SGHAT and CDR2 FQNNGV. CDR3 length: 14 amino acids, cysteine to phenylalanine. The entry retains the CDR3 DNA only, 42 bases that are in frame from base 1. V is shortened by 6 bases, J by 2 bases, and the region joining them spans 10 bases.

The V gene is TRBV11-2 and the J gene is TRBJ2-2, with TRBD2 as a weak D call on 6 bases. The sequence was collected from a man aged 35-49 years in good health and CMV-seronegative. The sequencing input was PBMCs. Here is the DNA: TGTGCCAGCAGGGAGCGGGTCAACACCGGGGAGCTGTTTTTT. Its translation reads: CASRERVNTGELFF.